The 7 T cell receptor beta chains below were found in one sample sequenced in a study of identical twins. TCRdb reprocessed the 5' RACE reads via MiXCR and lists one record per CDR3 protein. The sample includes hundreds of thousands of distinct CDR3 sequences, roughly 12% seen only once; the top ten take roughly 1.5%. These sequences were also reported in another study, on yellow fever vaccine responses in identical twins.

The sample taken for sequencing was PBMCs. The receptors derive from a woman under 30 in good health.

CDR3 sequence: CASSQDLGTGLEGEQYF. DNA for the CDR3: TGCGCCAGCAGCCAAGATCTGGGAACGGGACTAGAGGGCGAGCAGTACTTC. The rearrangement links TRBV4-1 to TRBJ2-7; 8 bases fit TRBD2. CDR3 length: 17 residues. With V trimmed by 0 bases and J by 6 bases, 13 bases remained unmatched. Per the germline V gene, CDR1 is MGHRA and CDR2 is YSYEKL.

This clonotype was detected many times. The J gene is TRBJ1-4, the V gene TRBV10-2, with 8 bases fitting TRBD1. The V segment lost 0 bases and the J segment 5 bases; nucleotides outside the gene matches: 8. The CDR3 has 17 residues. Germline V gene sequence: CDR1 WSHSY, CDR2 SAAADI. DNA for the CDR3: TGCGCCAGCAGTGAGTCGACAACAGGGGGGGGAAATGAAAAACTGTTTTTT. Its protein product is CASSESTTGGGNEKLFF.

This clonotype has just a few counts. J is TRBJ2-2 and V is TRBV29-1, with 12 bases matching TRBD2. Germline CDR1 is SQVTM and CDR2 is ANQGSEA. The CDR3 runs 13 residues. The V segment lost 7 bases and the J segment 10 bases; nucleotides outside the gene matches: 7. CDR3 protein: CSGRTSGTVELFF. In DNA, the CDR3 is TGCAGCGGTAGGACTAGCGGGACGGTGGAGCTGTTTTTT.

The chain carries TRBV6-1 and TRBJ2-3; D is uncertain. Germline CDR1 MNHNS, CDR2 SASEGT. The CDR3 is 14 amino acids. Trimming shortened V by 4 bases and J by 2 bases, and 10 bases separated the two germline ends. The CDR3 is CASSVQLFTDTQYF. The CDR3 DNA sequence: TGTGCCAGCAGTGTTCAGCTCTTCACAGATACGCAGTATTTT.

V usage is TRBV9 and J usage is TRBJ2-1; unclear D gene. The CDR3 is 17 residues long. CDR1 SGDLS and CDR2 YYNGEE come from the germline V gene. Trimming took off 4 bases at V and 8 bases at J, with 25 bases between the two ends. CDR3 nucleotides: TGTGCCAGCAGCACTGATAGGACGAACCGAGACGGGCATGAGCAGTTCTTC. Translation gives CASSTDRTNRDGHEQFF.

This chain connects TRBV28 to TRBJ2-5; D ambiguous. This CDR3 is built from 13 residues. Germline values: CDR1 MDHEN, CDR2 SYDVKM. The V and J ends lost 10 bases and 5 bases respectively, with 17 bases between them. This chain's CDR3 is CATSPRSAETQYF. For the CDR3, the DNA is TGTGCCACCAGCCCCCGCTCGGCCGAGACCCAGTACTTC.

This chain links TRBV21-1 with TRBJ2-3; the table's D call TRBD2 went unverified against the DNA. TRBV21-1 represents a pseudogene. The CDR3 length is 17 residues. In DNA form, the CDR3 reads TGTGCCAGCAGCAAAGCGGCCAGCGGGGGGGTTCCAGATACGCAGTATTTT. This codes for CASSKAASGGVPDTQYF.